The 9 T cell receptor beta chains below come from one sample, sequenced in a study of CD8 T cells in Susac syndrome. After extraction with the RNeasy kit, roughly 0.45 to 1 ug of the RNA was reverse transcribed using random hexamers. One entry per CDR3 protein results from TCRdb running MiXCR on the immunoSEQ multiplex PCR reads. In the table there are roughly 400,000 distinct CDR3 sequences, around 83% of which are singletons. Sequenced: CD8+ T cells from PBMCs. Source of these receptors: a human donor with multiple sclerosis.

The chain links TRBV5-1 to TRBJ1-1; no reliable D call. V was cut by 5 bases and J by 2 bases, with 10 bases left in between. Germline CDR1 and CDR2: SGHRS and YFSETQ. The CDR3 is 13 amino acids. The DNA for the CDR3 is TGCGCCAGCAGTATGGGATACAACACTGAAGCTTTCTTT. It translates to CASSMGYNTEAFF.

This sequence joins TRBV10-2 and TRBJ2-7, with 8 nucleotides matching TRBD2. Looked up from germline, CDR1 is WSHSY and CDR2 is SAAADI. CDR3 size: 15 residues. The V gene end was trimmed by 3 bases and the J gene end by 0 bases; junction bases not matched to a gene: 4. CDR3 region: CASSEVGTSSYEQYF. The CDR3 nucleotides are TGCGCCAGCAGTGAAGTCGGGACTAGCTCCTACGAGCAGTACTTC.

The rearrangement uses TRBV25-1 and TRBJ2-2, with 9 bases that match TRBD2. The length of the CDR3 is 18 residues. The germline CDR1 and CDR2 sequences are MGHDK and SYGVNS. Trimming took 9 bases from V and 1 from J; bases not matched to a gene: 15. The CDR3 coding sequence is TGTGCCAGGCCTTGGGCTAGCGGGATTAGGGTGAACACCGGGGAGCTGTTTTTT. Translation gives CARPWASGIRVNTGELFF. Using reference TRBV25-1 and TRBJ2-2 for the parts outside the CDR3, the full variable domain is EADIYQTPRYLVIGTGKKITLECSQTMGHDKMYWYQQDPGMELHLIHYSYGVNSTEKGDLSSESTVSRIRTEHFPLTLESARPSHTSQYLCARPWASGIRVNTGELFFGEGSRLTVL.

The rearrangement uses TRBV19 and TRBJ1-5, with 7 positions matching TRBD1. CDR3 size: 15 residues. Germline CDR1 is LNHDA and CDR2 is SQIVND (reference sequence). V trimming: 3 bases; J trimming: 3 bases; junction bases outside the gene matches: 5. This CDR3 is CASSMGDRYNQPQHF. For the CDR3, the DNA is TGTGCCAGTAGTATGGGGGACAGATACAATCAGCCCCAGCATTTT.

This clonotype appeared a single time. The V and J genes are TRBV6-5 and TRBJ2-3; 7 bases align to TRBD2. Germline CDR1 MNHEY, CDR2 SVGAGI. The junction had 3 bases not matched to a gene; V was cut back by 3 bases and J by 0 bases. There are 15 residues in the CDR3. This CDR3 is CASSYREESTDTQYF. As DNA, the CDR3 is TGTGCCAGCAGTTATCGGGAGGAAAGCACAGATACGCAGTATTTT.

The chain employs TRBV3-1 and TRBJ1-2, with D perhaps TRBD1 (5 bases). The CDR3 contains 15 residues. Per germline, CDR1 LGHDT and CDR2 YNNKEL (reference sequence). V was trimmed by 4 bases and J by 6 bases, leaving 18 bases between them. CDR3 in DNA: TGTGCCAGCAGCCTAGGGGCCTGGGGGGAGGATGGCTACACCTTC. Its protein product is CASSLGAWGEDGYTF.

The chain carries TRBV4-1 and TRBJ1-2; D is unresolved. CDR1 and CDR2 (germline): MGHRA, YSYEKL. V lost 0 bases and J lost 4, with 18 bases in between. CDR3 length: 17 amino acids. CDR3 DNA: TGCGCCAGCAGCCAAGATCCCGCCCTTGAGTCTAGCTATGGCTACACCTTC. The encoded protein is CASSQDPALESSYGYTF.

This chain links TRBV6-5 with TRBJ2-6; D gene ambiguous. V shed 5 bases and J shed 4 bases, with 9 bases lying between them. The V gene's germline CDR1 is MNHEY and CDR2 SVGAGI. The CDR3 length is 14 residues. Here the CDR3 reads CASSLHQGANVLTF. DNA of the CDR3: TGTGCCAGCAGTCTCCATCAAGGGGCCAACGTCCTGACTTTC.

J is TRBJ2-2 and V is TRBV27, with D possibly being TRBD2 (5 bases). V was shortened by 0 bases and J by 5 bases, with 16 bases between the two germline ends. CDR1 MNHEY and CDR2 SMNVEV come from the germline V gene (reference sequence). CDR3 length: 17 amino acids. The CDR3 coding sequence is TGTGCCAGCAGTTTATCGATGGACTCAACGAGGACCGGGGAGCTGTTTTTT. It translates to CASSLSMDSTRTGELFF.